This T cell receptor (beta chain) was identified in a study of brain T cells in children with intractable seizures. Study observations and caveats: Viral specificity was inferred only from CDR3 similarity; HCMV serostatus was unknown. Clones missing pre-surgery may reflect undersampling of that blood sample.

Libraries were prepared by immunoSEQ multiplex PCR; TCRdb keeps only in-frame clonotypes and omits some of them. The data hold about 340,000 clones, with over 90% observed a single time. The CDR3 has 13 residues. V was shortened by 2 bases and J by 4 bases, with 9 bases between the two germline ends. Germline V lookup: CDR1 SGHRS, CDR2 YFSETQ. On this clone: As yet, its antigen is unknown. Other DNA sequences in the same sample also yield this CDR3.

Time point reported: blood from clinic visit 5 months post-surgery; TSC patient then seizure free. Surgery cases with the highest brain T cell transcript signatures were chosen for sequencing. The sequence was obtained from a boy under two years old with tuberous sclerosis and intractable seizures. This material consisted of peripheral blood, taken less than 6 months after surgery. This rearrangement joins TRBV5-1 to TRBJ1-1; weak D call: TRBD1 (6 bases). CDR3 in DNA: TGCGCCAGCAGCTTAGGGGGTGGCACTGAAGCTTTCTTT. Amino acids: CASSLGGGTEAFF. Full variable domain (rest looked up from reference TRBV5-1 and TRBJ1-1): KAGVTQTPRYLIKTRGQQVTLSCSPISGHRSVSWYQQTPGQGLQFLFEYFSETQRNKGNFPGRFSGRQFSNSRSEMNVSTLELGDSALYLCASSLGGGTEAFFGQGTRLTVV.